Below are 21 T cell receptor beta chains sequenced from a single sample in a study of blood T cell repertoires in COVID-19. The protocol was immunoSEQ multiplex PCR, while the TCRdb copy is restricted to in-frame clones and leaves out a portion. The table lists some 170,000 clones, 82% of them singletons, with approximately 9.1% in the top ten. The material sequenced was peripheral blood. The receptors were gathered from a woman in her 70s with acute or convalescent COVID-19.

The gene calls are TRBV5-5 and TRBJ1-2; D gene uncertain. CDR1 and CDR2 (germline): SGHKS, YYEKEE (reference sequence). Deletions cut 2 bases from V and 2 bases from J, with 7 bases between. This CDR3 is 13 amino acids long. The CDR3 region is CASSFHPNYGYTF. For the CDR3, the DNA is TGTGCCAGCAGCTTTCATCCCAACTATGGCTACACCTTC.

The V and J genes are TRBV5-4 and TRBJ2-1; the match to TRBD2 covers 9 bases. Losses at the gene ends were 8 bases for V and 7 bases for J; bases not matched to a gene: 19. The CDR3 has 17 amino acids. The V gene's germline CDR1 is SGHNT and CDR2 YYREEE (reference sequence). CDR3 sequence: CASTLGGIAGVWNEQFF. The CDR3 DNA sequence: TGTGCCAGTACACTCGGGGGGATAGCGGGAGTTTGGAATGAGCAGTTCTTC. Variable domain in full (rest from reference TRBV5-4 and TRBJ2-1): ETGVTQSPTHLIKTRGQQVTLRCSSQSGHNTVSWYQQALGQGPQFIFQYYREEENGRGNFPPRFSGLQFPNYSSELNVNALELDDSALYLCASTLGGIAGVWNEQFFGPGTRLTVL.

The table lists this clone with a few counts. V is TRBV27 and J is TRBJ2-5; 11 positions match TRBD2. The junction had 6 bases not matched to a gene; V was cut back by 6 bases and J by 0 bases. The CDR3 sequence is 16 residues long. Germline V lookup: CDR1 MNHEY, CDR2 SMNVEV (reference sequence). The CDR3 here is CASRPRLAGYQETQYF. Here the CDR3 DNA reads TGTGCCAGCAGGCCCCGACTAGCGGGGTACCAAGAGACCCAGTACTTC.

The V gene is TRBV11-2, the J gene TRBJ2-3; 9 bases are a match to TRBD2. CDR3 length: 16 amino acids. Trimming took 1 base from V and 6 from J; bases not matched to a gene: 8. Germline CDR1 reads SGHAT; CDR2 reads FQNNGV. This chain's CDR3 is CASSLGLADLGDTQYF. CDR3 bases: TGTGCCAGCAGCTTAGGACTAGCGGACCTGGGGGATACGCAGTATTTT. Full variable domain (rest looked up from reference TRBV11-2 and TRBJ2-3): EAGVAQSPRYKIIEKRQSVAFWCNPISGHATLYWYQQILGQGPKLLIQFQNNGVVDDSQLPKDRFSAERLKGVDSTLKIQPAKLEDSAVYLCASSLGLADLGDTQYFGPGTRLTVL.

The chain carries TRBV19 and TRBJ2-1; 12 bases line up with TRBD2. Germline-derived CDR1 and CDR2 are LNHDA and SQIVND (reference sequence). With 6 bases clipped from V and 13 bases from J, the junction kept 7 bases outside the gene matches. The CDR3 runs 13 residues. CDR3 nucleotides: TGTGCCAGTAGGGCACTAGCGGGAGGAATCCAGTTCTTC. Amino acid sequence: CASRALAGGIQFF.

The chain joins TRBV18 to TRBJ2-1, with 10 bases identical to TRBD1. Trimming took 4 bases from V and 2 from J; bases not matched to a gene: 2. This CDR3 contains 15 residues. The V gene's germline CDR1 is KGHSH and CDR2 LQKENI. This chain's CDR3 is CASSLGQGAYNEQFF. CDR3 in DNA: TGTGCCAGCTCACTTGGACAGGGGGCCTACAATGAGCAGTTCTTC.

The chain combines TRBV19 with TRBJ1-1; D ambiguous. Germline CDR1 LNHDA, CDR2 SQIVND (reference sequence). The CDR3 contains 13 residues. V gave up 3 bases and J gave up 5 bases, with 10 bases separating them. In DNA form, the CDR3 reads TGTGCCAGTAGTATGGCCCGGGGTACTGAAGCTTTCTTT. Protein: CASSMARGTEAFF.

The chain combines TRBV3-1 (or the pseudogene TRBV3-2) with TRBJ1-2; 7 nucleotides agree with TRBD1. J was trimmed by 8 bases and V by 2 bases; bases with no gene match: 11. The CDR3 runs 15 residues. Germline V gene data show CDR1 as LGHDT and CDR2 as YNNKEL (reference sequence). The CDR3 nucleotides are TGTGCCAGCAGCCAACTAGCGCAGGGGGGTTGGGGCTACACCTTC. This codes for CASSQLAQGGWGYTF.

The genes are TRBV9 and TRBJ2-3; maybe TRBD2 (6 bases). The germline V gene encodes CDR1 SGDLS and CDR2 YYNGEE. The CDR3 totals 16 residues. V lost 0 bases to trimming and J lost 2 bases, with 13 bases between them. DNA of the CDR3: TGTGCCAGCAGCGTAGTTGGCGGGACTGACACAGATACGCAGTATTTT. Its translation: CASSVVGGTDTDTQYF.

The chain recombines TRBV5-5 with TRBJ1-3; 8 bases are shared with TRBD1. The CDR3 is made up of 15 amino acids. Germline assignment: CDR1 SGHKS and CDR2 YYEKEE (reference sequence). The trim removed 4 bases at V and 8 bases at J, leaving 11 bases unmatched. CDR3 nucleotides: TGTGCCAGCAGCCAACTTGGGACAGGATCTTACACCATATATTTT. It translates to CASSQLGTGSYTIYF.

The rearrangement uses TRBV2 and TRBJ1-2; 9 bases are shared with TRBD1. The junction had 8 bases not matched to a gene; V was cut back by 4 bases and J by 8 bases. CDR1 and CDR2 from the germline V gene are SNHLY and FYNNEI. The CDR3 loop spans 14 amino acids. The CDR3 DNA sequence: TGTGCCAGCAGTGCGCGGGGACAGGGTGGGGGCTACACCTTC. It specifies CASSARGQGGGYTF.

In the case of this clone: One end of the junction does not line up with germline, which may come from a read error. This chain uses TRBV28 with TRBJ1-6; 7 nucleotides line up with TRBD1. CDR1 and CDR2 (germline): MDHEN, SYDVKM. This CDR3 contains 14 residues. The CDR3 sequence: CASSLSGQPSPFHF. The CDR3, as DNA: TGTGCCAGCAGTTTGTCGGGACAGCCTTCACCCTTCCACTTT.

The J gene is TRBJ2-5, the V gene TRBV5-1, with 7 nucleotides matching TRBD2. The germline CDR1 and CDR2 sequences are SGHRS and YFSETQ. The junction had 9 bases not matched to a gene; V was cut back by 0 bases and J by 4 bases. The CDR3 totals 16 residues. DNA for the CDR3: TGCGCCAGCAGCTTGGGGGCGGGCGGGAGTACAGAGACCCAGTACTTC. This encodes CASSLGAGGSTETQYF.

The chain is built from TRBV21-1 and TRBJ1-5; the D call in the table, TRBD1, was not verified against the DNA. TRBV21-1 is shown as a pseudogene. There are 15 residues in the CDR3. CDR3 bases: TGTGCCAGCAGCAAGACGACAGGGCAGGGGCAGCCCCAGCATTTT. This encodes CASSKTTGQGQPQHF.

The V and J genes are TRBV9 and TRBJ2-1; TRBD2 is a possible D gene (5 bases). The V gene's germline CDR1 is SGDLS and CDR2 YYNGEE. The CDR3 length is 13 residues. Trimming cost V 4 bases and J 4 bases, with 9 bases left between them. The chain's CDR3 is CASSKGAYNEQFF. In DNA, the CDR3 is TGTGCCAGCAGCAAGGGAGCTTACAATGAGCAGTTCTTC.

The rearrangement uses TRBV7-3 and TRBJ2-2, with a tentative D call TRBD1 (5 bases). V was shortened by 5 bases and J by 5 bases, with 6 bases between the two germline ends. The CDR3 runs 12 residues. Germline CDR1 reads SGHTA; CDR2 reads FQGTGA. The CDR3 is CASSPGTGELFF. The CDR3 DNA follows: TGTGCCAGCAGCCCAGGGACCGGGGAGCTGTTTTTT.

The chain carries TRBV5-4 and TRBJ2-1, with TRBD2 identical over 11 bases. The V segment lost 4 bases and the J segment 4 bases; nucleotides outside the gene matches: 7. The CDR3 is 16 residues long. CDR1 is SGHNT and CDR2 is YYREEE in the germline V gene (reference sequence). The CDR3 nucleotides are TGTGCCAGCAGCCACCCGGGACTAGCGGAGTACAATGAGCAGTTCTTC. Its protein is CASSHPGLAEYNEQFF.

The chain couples TRBV2 to TRBJ1-2; D remains unclear. Looked up from germline, CDR1 is SNHLY and CDR2 is FYNNEI. This CDR3 has 15 residues. The V and J ends lost 0 bases and 5 bases respectively, with 13 bases between them. The CDR3 bases are TGTGCCAGCAGTGAAGCTCCTTTTCGAGAGTATGGCTACACCTTC. Translated: CASSEAPFREYGYTF.

The chain employs TRBV7-2 and TRBJ1-1, with D perhaps TRBD1 (5 bases). The germline gives CDR1 SGHTA, CDR2 FQGNSA. The V end lost 5 bases, the J end lost 1 base, and 14 bases lay between the germline ends. The CDR3 loop spans 15 amino acids. For the CDR3, the DNA is TGTGCCAGCAGCCAAGGTGGGGCAGGGAACACTGAAGCTTTCTTT. It translates to CASSQGGAGNTEAFF.

The chain is built from TRBV6-1 and TRBJ2-7, with D perhaps TRBD2 (5 bases). V dropped 3 bases and J dropped 1 base, with 13 bases sitting between them. The CDR3 length is 15 residues. Germline V lookup: CDR1 MNHNS, CDR2 SASEGT. The CDR3 DNA is TGTGCCAGCAGTGAGAGCCCGCGGGCGTCCTACGAGCAGTACTTC. Translation gives CASSESPRASYEQYF.

The chain has TRBV30 and TRBJ1-1, with D possibly being TRBD1 (5 bases). Trimming cost V 3 bases and J 11 bases, with 19 bases left between them. The CDR3 contains 13 residues. Germline lookup yields CDR1 GTSNPN and CDR2 SVGIG (reference sequence). The DNA for the CDR3 is TGTGCCTGGAGAAACCGGGGGGACTTTTCTGCTTTCTTT. Amino acids: CAWRNRGDFSAFF.